Following are 16 T cell receptor beta chains from one sample sequenced in a study of OX40 agonist ivuxolimab in advanced cancers. TCRdb keeps only in-frame clones here, not all; method: immunoSEQ multiplex PCR. Of tens of thousands of clones in the sample, roughly 88% were seen once. The source material was CD4+ or CD8+ T cells sorted from blood, sampled in a trial of the OX40 agonist ivuxolimab. All receptors come from an adult with an advanced solid tumor such as melanoma, head and neck, liver or kidney cancer.

V usage is TRBV7-9 and J usage is TRBJ1-1, with D unresolved. This CDR3 comprises 14 residues. CDR1 is SEHNR and CDR2 is FQNEAQ in the germline V gene (reference sequence). V lost 5 bases, J lost 0 bases, and 10 bases lay in between. CDR3 in DNA: TGTGCCAGCAGCCCGCCGGGGATGAACACTGAAGCTTTCTTT. Translation: CASSPPGMNTEAFF.

V usage is TRBV9 and J usage is TRBJ2-2, with 11 bases that match TRBD2. Germline V gene sequence: CDR1 SGDLS, CDR2 YYNGEE. With V trimmed by 3 bases and J by 7 bases, 8 bases remained unmatched. The CDR3 contains 16 residues. The CDR3 region is CASSGTSGRGNGELFF. DNA of the CDR3: TGTGCCAGCAGCGGAACTAGCGGGAGAGGCAACGGGGAGCTGTTTTTT.

This sequence joins TRBV14 and TRBJ1-1; no clear D gene. V lost 4 bases, J lost 5 bases, and 14 bases lay in between. Germline CDR1 reads SGHDN; CDR2 reads FVKESK. The CDR3 contains 14 residues. CDR3 protein: CASSRGWVGTEAFF. In DNA, the CDR3 is TGTGCCAGCAGCCGAGGTTGGGTAGGAACTGAAGCTTTCTTT.

This rearrangement joins TRBV4-3 to TRBJ2-7; D unresolved. The V gene lost 0 bases and the J gene lost 6 bases, with 9 bases spanning the gap. This CDR3 region has 13 residues. Per germline, CDR1 LGHNA and CDR2 YSLEER. CDR3 loop: CASSQDLVSEQYF. In DNA, the CDR3 is TGCGCCAGCAGCCAAGATCTCGTCTCCGAGCAGTACTTC.

This clone showed up just once. The chain joins TRBV4-2 to TRBJ1-2; 7 bases align to TRBD1. Germline values: CDR1 LGHNA, CDR2 YNFKEQ. CDR3 size: 16 residues. Unmatched junction bases numbered 9, after V lost 0 bases and J lost 5 bases. CDR3 protein: CASSQDDSWDSYGYTF. Here the CDR3 DNA reads TGTGCCAGCAGCCAAGATGATTCATGGGACAGTTATGGCTACACCTTC.

The genes are TRBV11-3 and TRBJ2-7, with 12 bases fitting TRBD2. The V and J ends lost 2 bases and 1 base, in that order; junction bases with no gene match: 0. In germline, CDR1 is SGHNT, CDR2 YENEEA. CDR3 length: 15 amino acids. The CDR3 sequence is CASSLLAGGSYEQYF. The CDR3 DNA follows: TGTGCCAGCAGCTTACTAGCGGGAGGGTCCTACGAGCAGTACTTC.

This chain links TRBV2 with TRBJ2-7; 11 nucleotides agree with TRBD2. The CDR3 has 13 amino acids. Trimming cost V 6 bases and J 2 bases; bases outside gene matches: 0. Germline V gene data show CDR1 as SNHLY and CDR2 as FYNNEI. The CDR3 region is CASRTSGTYEQYF. The DNA for the CDR3 is TGTGCCAGCAGGACTAGCGGGACCTACGAGCAGTACTTC.

This chain links TRBV7-9 with TRBJ2-3, with D possibly TRBD2 on 6 matching bases. Trimming shortened V by 2 bases and J by 2 bases, and 11 bases separated the two germline ends. Germline values: CDR1 SEHNR, CDR2 FQNEAQ (reference sequence). The CDR3 is 15 amino acids. The CDR3, as DNA: TGTGCCAGCAGCTTATGGGTAGCGGCCACAGATACGCAGTATTTT. Its translation: CASSLWVAATDTQYF.

The gene calls are TRBV7-7 and TRBJ2-7, with TRBD2 identical over 7 bases. CDR3 length equals 15 residues. V lost 5 bases and J lost 2; bases outside the gene matches: 9. Germline CDR1 is SSHAT and CDR2 is FNYEAQ (reference sequence). Written as DNA, the CDR3 is TGTGCCAGCAGCCCAGGGCCGGGAGGTACCTACGAGCAGTACTTC. This gives the protein CASSPGPGGTYEQYF. The complete variable domain, with remaining parts taken from reference TRBV7-7 and TRBJ2-7, reads GAGVSQSPRYKVTKRGQDVTLRCDPISSHATLYWYQQALGQGPEFLTYFNYEAQPDKSGLPSDRFSAERPEGSISTLTIQRTEQRDSAMYRCASSPGPGGTYEQYFGPGTRLTVT.

The V and J genes are TRBV27 and TRBJ2-7, with unresolved D. CDR1 MNHEY and CDR2 SMNVEV come from the germline V gene (reference sequence). V lost 0 bases, J lost 2 bases, and 17 bases lay in between. This CDR3 comprises 17 residues. The DNA of the CDR3 is TGTGCCAGCAGTTTATCAGCAAAGTACGCCACCGCCTACGAGCAGTACTTC. Protein product: CASSLSAKYATAYEQYF.

The gene calls are TRBV11-3 and TRBJ2-3; a weak D match, TRBD2 (6 bases). Germline V lookup: CDR1 SGHNT, CDR2 YENEEA. The CDR3 runs 15 residues. Trimming stripped 0 bases from V and 3 bases from J, with 10 bases between. The DNA of the CDR3 is TGTGCCAGCAGCTTAGAACTAGCCAAAACAGATACGCAGTATTTT. This translates into CASSLELAKTDTQYF.

J is TRBJ2-7 and V is TRBV6-5; D may correspond to TRBD1 or TRBD2 (5 bases each). Per the germline V gene, CDR1 is MNHEY and CDR2 is SVGAGI. The CDR3 consists of 16 residues. Trimming stripped 4 bases from V and 3 bases from J, with 19 bases between. Here the CDR3 DNA reads TGTGCCAGCAGTTTCATGCCCGGGACCGAGCTCTACGAGCAGTACTTC. It encodes CASSFMPGTELYEQYF.

This rearrangement joins TRBV6-1 to TRBJ2-7; D might be TRBD1 (6 bases). Trimming removed 1 base at V and 5 bases at J, with 18 bases between. The CDR3 has 16 amino acids. Germline values: CDR1 MNHNS, CDR2 SASEGT. The CDR3 here is CASSEDAGTYGDEQYF. The CDR3 bases are TGTGCCAGCAGTGAAGATGCCGGGACATATGGCGACGAGCAGTACTTC.

The chain joins TRBV9 to TRBJ1-1, with 9 bases matching TRBD1. Germline V gene lookup returns CDR1 SGDLS and CDR2 YYNGEE. The length of the CDR3 is 14 residues. J gave up 1 base and V 4 bases, and 2 bases lay outside the gene matches. CDR3 in amino acids: CASSRDRANTEAFF. CDR3 sequence (DNA): TGTGCCAGCAGCCGGGACAGGGCGAACACTGAAGCTTTCTTT.

This chain links TRBV6-5 with TRBJ1-1, with D hard to call. The V end was cut by 2 bases, the J end by 0 bases, with 4 bases between. Germline V gives CDR1 MNHEY, CDR2 SVGAGI. CDR3 length: 13 residues. CDR3: CASSYEVNTEAFF. The CDR3 region has the DNA TGTGCCAGCAGTTACGAGGTGAACACTGAAGCTTTCTTT.

The count of this clone is one. J is TRBJ2-7 and V is TRBV7-2, with D unresolved. In germline, CDR1 is SGHTA, CDR2 FQGNSA. The CDR3 has 15 amino acids. V lost 5 bases, J lost 5 bases, and 19 bases lay in between. The CDR3 region has the DNA TGTGCCAGCAGCGAATACGGAGCGACTTCTGACGAGCAGTACTTC. Protein sequence: CASSEYGATSDEQYF.